This T cell receptor (beta chain) was sequenced in a study of cytomegalovirus exposure and HLA in healthy donors. Overall study context: Among about 179 million T cells, an earlier analysis found 117 million unique TCR beta sequences.

With V trimmed by 4 bases and J by 1 base, 9 bases remained unmatched. From germline, CDR1 is LNHNV and CDR2 YYDKDF (reference sequence). The CDR3 totals 16 residues. Primers included in the PCR were 60 Vbeta and 13 Jbeta primers. Sequencing was performed with immunoSEQ multiplex PCR; in TCRdb, only in-frame clones are kept and a portion is missing. The table has over 150,000 clones, around 81% seen once. Concerning this clone itself: Its specificity is unknown.

Overall study results and limits: TRBV6-2, TRBV6-3 and some other V segments were unresolvable in 87-base-pair reads. Rarity characterized most TCR sequences, yet some public TCRs appeared in many donors. A later analysis showed HLA-associated TCR beta chains outstripping equally common others in clonal expansion.

J is TRBJ2-5 and V is TRBV15, with 7 bases lining up with TRBD2. The TCR originated in a woman aged 30 to 39 in good health and CMV-seronegative. Sequencing was performed on PBMCs. The CDR3 protein is CATSIRPPGGQETQYF. DNA for the CDR3: TGTGCCACCAGCATACGGCCACCGGGGGGCCAAGAGACCCAGTACTTC.